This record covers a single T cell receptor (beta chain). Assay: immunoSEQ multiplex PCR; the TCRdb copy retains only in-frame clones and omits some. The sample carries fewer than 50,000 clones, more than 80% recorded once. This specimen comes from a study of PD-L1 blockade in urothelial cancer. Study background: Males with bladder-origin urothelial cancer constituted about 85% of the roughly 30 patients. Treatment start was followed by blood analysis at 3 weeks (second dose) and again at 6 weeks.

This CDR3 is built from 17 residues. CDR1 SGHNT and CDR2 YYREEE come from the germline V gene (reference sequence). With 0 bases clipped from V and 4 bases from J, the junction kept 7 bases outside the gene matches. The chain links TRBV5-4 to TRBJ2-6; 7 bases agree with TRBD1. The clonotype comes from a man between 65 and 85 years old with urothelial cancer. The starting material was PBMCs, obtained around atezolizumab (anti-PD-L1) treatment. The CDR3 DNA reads TGTGCCAGCAGCTTGGCCAAGGGGGCAAGAGGGGCCAACGTCCTGACTTTC. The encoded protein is CASSLAKGARGANVLTF.